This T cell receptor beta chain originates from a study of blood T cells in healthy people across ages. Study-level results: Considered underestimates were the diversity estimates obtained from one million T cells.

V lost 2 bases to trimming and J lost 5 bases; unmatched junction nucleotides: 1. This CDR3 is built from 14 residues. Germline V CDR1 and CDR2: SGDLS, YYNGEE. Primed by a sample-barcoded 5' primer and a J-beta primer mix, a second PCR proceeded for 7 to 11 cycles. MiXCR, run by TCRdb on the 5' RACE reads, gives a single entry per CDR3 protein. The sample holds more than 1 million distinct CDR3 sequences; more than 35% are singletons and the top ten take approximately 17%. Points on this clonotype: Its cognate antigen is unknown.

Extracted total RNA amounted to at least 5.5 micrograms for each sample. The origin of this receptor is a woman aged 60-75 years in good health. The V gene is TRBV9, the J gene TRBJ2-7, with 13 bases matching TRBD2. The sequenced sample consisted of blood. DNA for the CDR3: TGTGCCAGCAGCGTGGGACTAGCGGGAAACGAGCAGTACTTC. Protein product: CASSVGLAGNEQYF. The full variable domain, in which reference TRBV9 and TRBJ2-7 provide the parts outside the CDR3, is DSGVTQTPKHLITATGQRVTLRCSPRSGDLSVYWYQQSLDQGLQFLIQYYNGEERAKGNILERFSAQQFPDLHSELNLSSLELGDSALYFCASSVGLAGNEQYFGPGTRLTVT.